The 16 T cell receptor beta chains presented below share a single source sample, sequenced in a study of OX40 agonist ivuxolimab in advanced cancers. Using immunoSEQ multiplex PCR, the repertoire was profiled, and TCRdb retains in-frame clones only, with some absent. Among tens of thousands of clones listed, roughly 80% were seen once. The sequenced sample was CD4+ or CD8+ T cells sorted from blood, obtained in a trial of the OX40 agonist ivuxolimab. The receptors derive from an adult with an advanced solid tumor such as melanoma, head and neck, liver or kidney cancer.

The chain has TRBV6-1 and TRBJ2-7; no clear D. The CDR3 has 11 residues. Germline V CDR1 and CDR2: MNHNS, SASEGT. V was trimmed by 3 bases and J by 3 bases, leaving 3 bases between them. CDR3: CASSEGYEQYF. The CDR3 bases are TGTGCCAGCAGTGAGGGCTACGAGCAGTACTTC.

V gene TRBV18 combines with J gene TRBJ1-4, with TRBD1 identical over 7 bases. This CDR3 has 14 residues. Germline V CDR1 and CDR2: KGHSH, LQKENI. V dropped 2 bases and J dropped 5; count of bases not matched to a gene: 2. CDR3 sequence reads: CASSPSRGNEKLFF. CDR3 nucleotides: TGTGCCAGCTCACCAAGCAGGGGGAATGAAAAACTGTTTTTT. Filled out from reference TRBV18 and TRBJ1-4, the complete variable domain reads NAGVMQNPRHLVRRRGQEARLRCSPMKGHSHVYWYRQLPEEGLKFMVYLQKENIIDESGMPKERFSAEFPKEGPSILRIQQVVRGDSAAYFCASSPSRGNEKLFFGSGTQLSVL.

V gene TRBV18 combines with J gene TRBJ1-1; D may be TRBD1 (5 bases). This CDR3 is built from 12 residues. The germline V and J ends were trimmed by 5 bases and 7 bases, with 11 bases remaining between them. Germline values: CDR1 KGHSH, CDR2 LQKENI. This CDR3 reads CASSTGGSEAFF. In nucleotides, the CDR3 is TGTGCCAGCTCAACTGGGGGTAGTGAAGCTTTCTTT.

The V gene is TRBV28, the J gene TRBJ1-5; D is ambiguous. CDR1 MDHEN and CDR2 SYDVKM come from the germline V gene. CDR3 length: 13 residues. V lost 8 bases to trimming and J lost 11 bases, with 19 bases between them. In DNA form, the CDR3 reads TGTGCCAGCTCGCCCCGGGTTCCACCGTCCCAGCATTTT. Translated, it gives CASSPRVPPSQHF. The full variable domain, with the rest looked up from reference TRBV28 and TRBJ1-5, is DVKVTQSSRYLVKRTGEKVFLECVQDMDHENMFWYRQDPGLGLRLIYFSYDVKMKEKGDIPEGYSVSREKKERFSLILESASTNQTSMYLCASSPRVPPSQHFGDGTRLSIL.

The chain recombines TRBV7-3 with TRBJ2-7, with D tentatively TRBD1 (6 bases). V shed 2 bases and J shed 3 bases, with 8 bases lying between them. CDR3 size: 13 residues. Germline CDR1 is SGHTA and CDR2 is FQGTGA. This CDR3 is CASSLVRGYEQYF. CDR3 nucleotide sequence: TGTGCCAGCAGCTTAGTCAGGGGCTACGAGCAGTACTTC.

The chain links TRBV5-4 to TRBJ1-3; D not resolved. V gave up 0 bases and J gave up 0 bases, with 7 bases separating them. Looked up from germline, CDR1 is SGHNT and CDR2 is YYREEE (reference sequence). CDR3 size: 15 residues. The CDR3 DNA sequence: TGTGCCAGCAGCTTGGAAGCGACCTCTGGAAACACCATATATTTT. The encoded protein is CASSLEATSGNTIYF.

V usage is TRBV5-6 and J usage is TRBJ2-3, with D unclear. Trimming pared 3 bases from V and 12 bases from J, leaving 14 bases between. Germline CDR1 SGHDT, CDR2 YYEEEE. The CDR3 runs 12 residues. The CDR3: CASSSYSVNQYF. The CDR3 DNA reads TGTGCCAGCAGCTCATATAGTGTAAATCAGTATTTT.

The CDR3 nucleotides are TGTGCCAGCAGTTCTGACCGCGGACAGGGTAGGAAACTGTTTTTT. Residues: CASSSDRGQGRKLFF. This rearrangement joins TRBV28 to TRBJ1-4; 8 bases fit TRBD1. The CDR3 length is 15 residues. V lost 4 bases and J lost 11; bases outside the gene matches: 12. Germline V gene lookup returns CDR1 MDHEN and CDR2 SYDVKM.

The V gene is TRBV4-1, the J gene TRBJ2-1; 9 nucleotides align to TRBD2. The length of the CDR3 is 16 residues. Per the germline V gene, CDR1 is MGHRA and CDR2 is YSYEKL. V trimming: 0 bases; J trimming: 10 bases; junction bases outside the gene matches: 10. This CDR3 is CASSQDGAGGGYEQFF. CDR3 nucleotide sequence: TGCGCCAGCAGCCAAGATGGAGCGGGAGGCGGATACGAGCAGTTCTTC.

The rearrangement uses TRBV14 and TRBJ2-1; D is unclear. Germline values: CDR1 SGHDN, CDR2 FVKESK. V was pared by 3 bases and J by 4 bases, with 7 bases between. This CDR3 comprises 13 residues. DNA of the CDR3: TGTGCCAGCAGCCAGACCTCATACAATGAGCAGTTCTTC. It specifies CASSQTSYNEQFF.

V usage is TRBV4-2 and J usage is TRBJ2-5, with TRBD1 identical over 9 bases. The J call may not be correct, given that the DNA end is closer to TRBJ2-7. CDR1 LGHNA and CDR2 YNFKEQ come from the germline V gene. This CDR3 comprises 15 residues. The CDR3 DNA sequence: TGTGCCAGCAGCCAAGAGGGACAGGGCTTTTACGAGCAGTACTTC. Its translation is CASSQEGQGFYEQYF.

On this clone: A far larger clone is a single base away, which makes a read error likely. This sample also contains other DNA sequences that code for the same CDR3. The chain couples TRBV4-1 to TRBJ2-1; D uncertain. The CDR3 contains 13 residues. The V end lost 4 bases, the J end lost 10 bases, and 14 bases lay between the germline ends. Germline V gives CDR1 MGHRA, CDR2 YSYEKL. CDR3 loop: CASSPLTRTEQFF. The CDR3, as DNA: TGCGCCAGCAGCCCCTTAACCCGGACCGAGCAGTTCTTC.

The V gene is TRBV28, the J gene TRBJ1-2; 11 bases agree with TRBD1. V gave up 2 bases and J gave up 6 bases; unmatched junction bases: 2. Germline V gene data show CDR1 as MDHEN and CDR2 as SYDVKM. The CDR3 loop spans 14 amino acids. CDR3 sequence (DNA): TGTGCCAGCAGTTTACCGGGACAGGGGGATGGCTACACCTTC. Translation: CASSLPGQGDGYTF.

The chain combines TRBV19 with TRBJ2-1, with 11 bases lining up with TRBD1. The CDR3 contains 15 residues. Germline-derived CDR1 and CDR2 are LNHDA and SQIVND (reference sequence). V gave up 7 bases and J gave up 3 bases; unmatched junction bases: 5. The CDR3 DNA reads as TGTGCCAGTACCATAGGGACAGGGGGCTACAATGAGCAGTTCTTC. Protein sequence: CASTIGTGGYNEQFF.

The chain has TRBV4-2 and TRBJ2-2, with D possibly TRBD2 on 6 matching bases. The CDR3 runs to 11 residues. The germline CDR1 and CDR2 sequences are LGHNA and YNFKEQ. Trimming pared 8 bases from V and 7 bases from J, leaving 8 bases between. CDR3 coding DNA: TGTGCCAGCGTAGCGGACGGGGAGCTGTTTTTT. This sequence encodes CASVADGELFF.

CDR3 bases: TGCGCCAGCAGTCACAACAGGGGGCTTGACACTGAAGCTTTCTTT. It codes for CASSHNRGLDTEAFF. The J gene is TRBJ1-1, the V gene TRBV5-1; 9 positions agree with TRBD1. CDR1 and CDR2 from the germline V gene are SGHRS and YFSETQ. Unmatched junction bases numbered 8, after V lost 5 bases and J lost 3 bases. CDR3 length: 15 amino acids.